This TCR beta chain was sequenced for a study of CD8 T cells in ankylosing spondylitis. Whole-study results and caveats: Reactive arthritis synovial fluid and blood previously showed some of these motif variants. Blood from ankylosing spondylitis patients appeared to carry a characteristic roughly eight-variant TCR beta motif.

V shed 3 bases and J 10 bases; nucleotides not matched to a gene: 9. The CDR3 loop spans 16 amino acids. Germline CDR1 and CDR2: DFQATT and SNEGSKA (reference sequence). There are many counts of this clonotype. Its antigen is currently unknown. Each CDR3 protein is one row after TCRdb ran MiXCR on the 5' RACE reads. The sample contains 500,000 to 650,000 distinct CDR3 sequences, about 5.4% of which appear only once. This chain connects TRBV20-1 to TRBJ2-1; 16 bases are a match to TRBD2. Sequenced: blood, either unsorted or a sorted T cell fraction (not recorded which). The sequence derives from a male donor with ankylosing spondylitis. CDR3 nucleotide sequence: TGCAGTGCTAGTATTCTGGGACTAGCGGGAGGGGACGAGCAGTTCTTC. This codes for CSASILGLAGGDEQFF.